The 13 T cell receptor beta chains below were found in one sample sequenced in a study of cytomegalovirus exposure and HLA in healthy donors. Primers: 60 Vbeta forward and 13 Jbeta reverse. This table comes from immunoSEQ multiplex PCR, and its TCRdb copy is limited to in-frame clones, with some not included. Of approximately 92,000 clones in the sample, around 70% were seen once. Sequencing was performed on PBMCs. The source of these receptors is a man aged 50-60 years in good health and CMV-seronegative.

The chain uses TRBV4-2 and TRBJ2-2, with D tentatively TRBD2 (6 bases). This CDR3 is built from 17 residues. Per germline, CDR1 LGHNA and CDR2 YNFKEQ. With 1 base removed from V and 5 bases from J, the gap between germline ends came to 17 bases. CDR3 sequence: CASSQVIGGARTGELFF. In DNA form, the CDR3 reads TGTGCCAGCAGCCAAGTGATAGGAGGGGCCAGGACCGGGGAGCTGTTTTTT.

Concerning this clone itself: The junction and the germline gene differ at one end; a read error may be behind it. The chain links TRBV7-7 to TRBJ1-5; a weak D match, TRBD1 (6 bases). CDR1 is SSHAT and CDR2 is FNYEAQ in the germline V gene (reference sequence). The CDR3 runs to 15 residues. CDR3 bases: TGTGCTAGCAGCTCAACAGGGTTTATCAATCAGCCCCAGCATTTT. Amino acid sequence: CASSSTGFINQPQHF.

V is TRBV5-1 and J is TRBJ2-1; D is perhaps TRBD1 (6 bases). V dropped 0 bases and J dropped 6 bases, with 10 bases sitting between them. This CDR3 has 14 residues. Germline V gene lookup returns CDR1 SGHRS and CDR2 YFSETQ. In DNA, the CDR3 is TGCGCCAGCAGCTTGGAGGGACAAACCAATGAGCAGTTCTTC. This translates into CASSLEGQTNEQFF. Drawing the rest from reference TRBV5-1 and TRBJ2-1, the complete variable domain is KAGVTQTPRYLIKTRGQQVTLSCSPISGHRSVSWYQQTPGQGLQFLFEYFSETQRNKGNFPGRFSGRQFSNSRSEMNVSTLELGDSALYLCASSLEGQTNEQFFGPGTRLTVL.

This clone was observed a handful of times. The chain uses TRBV19 and TRBJ2-1; TRBD2 matches 8 bases. V dropped 3 bases and J dropped 5; count of bases not matched to a gene: 9. Germline CDR1 and CDR2: LNHDA and SQIVND (reference sequence). This CDR3 has 16 residues. CDR3 in DNA: TGTGCCAGTAGTATCCCCCTAGCGGGTTGGCACAATGAGCAGTTCTTC. This translates into CASSIPLAGWHNEQFF.

As DNA, the CDR3 is TGTGCCAGCAGCGGGGGACAGGGCACAGATACGCAGTATTTT. It specifies CASSGGQGTDTQYF. J is TRBJ2-3 and V is TRBV5-6; 8 bases match TRBD1. V lost 4 bases to trimming and J lost 1 base; unmatched junction nucleotides: 2. This CDR3 is built from 14 residues. Germline V lookup: CDR1 SGHDT, CDR2 YYEEEE.

The rearrangement joins TRBV15 to TRBJ1-2; D perhaps matches TRBD1 (5 bases). Germline V gene sequence: CDR1 LNHNV, CDR2 YYDKDF (reference sequence). V was shortened by 4 bases and J by 1 base, with 13 bases between the two germline ends. The CDR3 has 15 amino acids. The chain's CDR3 is CATSTPWGGNYGYTF. CDR3 in DNA: TGTGCCACCAGCACCCCCTGGGGGGGTAACTATGGCTACACCTTC.

The J gene is TRBJ2-3, the V gene TRBV5-1; possibly TRBD1 for D (6 bases). The CDR3 covers 16 residues. CDR1 and CDR2 (germline): SGHRS, YFSETQ. The ends were cut back, 4 bases at V and 6 bases at J, with 21 bases in the middle. In nucleotides, the CDR3 is TGCGCCAGCAGCGGCGGACAGTCATTTGGTAGGGATACGCAGTATTTT. Its protein product is CASSGGQSFGRDTQYF.

This clone was seen a single time. This sequence joins TRBV6-1 and TRBJ1-4, with a possible D match to TRBD1 (6 bases). This CDR3 is built from 15 residues. Germline V gene data show CDR1 as MNHNS and CDR2 as SASEGT. The V end was cut by 1 base, the J end by 6 bases, with 12 bases between. CDR3 in DNA: TGTGCCAGCAGTGAAGGTACCGGGGGGCATGAAAAACTGTTTTTT. This gives the protein CASSEGTGGHEKLFF.

The chain links TRBV5-1 to TRBJ2-7, with D perhaps TRBD1 (7 bases). Germline CDR1 and CDR2: SGHRS and YFSETQ. This CDR3 has 14 amino acids. The germline V and J ends were trimmed by 4 bases and 1 base, with 12 bases remaining between them. The CDR3 region has the DNA TGCGCCAGCAGCCCGGGGGACAGTTCCTACGAGCAGTACTTC. It is translated as CASSPGDSSYEQYF. Looking up the rest from reference TRBV5-1 and TRBJ2-7 gives the full variable domain: KAGVTQTPRYLIKTRGQQVTLSCSPISGHRSVSWYQQTPGQGLQFLFEYFSETQRNKGNFPGRFSGRQFSNSRSEMNVSTLELGDSALYLCASSPGDSSYEQYFGPGTRLTVT.

V usage is TRBV6-7 and J usage is TRBJ2-7; 9 positions agree with TRBD2. TRBV6-7 is sorted into the ORF group, with uncertain function. With V trimmed by 3 bases and J by 4 bases, 7 bases remained unmatched. The CDR3 sequence is 15 residues long. Written as DNA, the CDR3 is TGTGCCAGCAGTTATGAAGGGACTAGCAATTACGAGCAGTACGTC. Amino acid sequence: CASSYEGTSNYEQYV.

This clone was picked up one time. The gene calls are TRBV6-1 and TRBJ1-2; a possible D gene is TRBD1 (5 bases). Germline V gene data show CDR1 as MNHNS and CDR2 as SASEGT. Trimming shortened V by 8 bases and J by 3 bases, and 10 bases separated the two germline ends. CDR3 size: 12 residues. CDR3 DNA sequence: TGTGCCAGCCGACAGTTTGACTATGGCTACACCTTC. This translates into CASRQFDYGYTF.

The chain has TRBV7-2 and TRBJ2-3; D unresolved. Looked up from germline, CDR1 is SGHTA and CDR2 is FQGNSA. This CDR3 contains 14 residues. V lost 2 bases, J lost 3 bases, and 9 bases lay in between. The CDR3 sequence: CASSLLLWTDTQYF. In nucleotides, the CDR3 is TGTGCCAGCAGCTTACTCCTATGGACAGATACGCAGTATTTT. The full variable domain, its missing parts supplied by reference TRBV7-2 and TRBJ2-3, is GAGVSQSPSNKVTEKGKDVELRCDPISGHTALYWYRQSLGQGLEFLIYFQGNSAPDKSGLPSDRFSAERTGGSVSTLTIQRTQQEDSAVYLCASSLLLWTDTQYFGPGTRLTVL.

The J gene is TRBJ2-7, the V gene TRBV5-1, with TRBD1 identical over 11 bases. V was clipped by 4 bases and J by 2 bases; unmatched bases: 5. The CDR3 totals 15 residues. Germline lookup yields CDR1 SGHRS and CDR2 YFSETQ. This CDR3 reads CASSGQGQGAYEQYV. In DNA form, the CDR3 reads TGCGCCAGCAGCGGACAGGGACAGGGGGCCTACGAGCAGTACGTC.